This T cell receptor (beta chain) appears in the sequencing data of a study of blood T cell repertoires in COVID-19. Study at large: Specimens from acute and convalescent COVID-19 originated in the United States, Italy and Spain. Sample material is recorded as cDNA or gDNA derived from T cells, B-cell-depleted T cells, or PBMCs.

V lost 1 base to trimming and J lost 3 bases, with 16 bases between them. The length of the CDR3 is 16 residues. Germline CDR1 SGHRS, CDR2 YFSETQ. This clone was found once. Authors' data handling: The assay estimated nucleated cells by amplifying reference gene primers. The protocol was immunoSEQ multiplex PCR, while the TCRdb copy is restricted to in-frame clones and leaves out a portion. From that table come the V and J calls and clone size; the DNA was used to work out D and trimming. The data hold about 93,000 clones, with roughly nine tenths observed a single time. The chain joins TRBV5-1 to TRBJ1-2; D may be TRBD1 (6 bases). Sample: peripheral blood. The source is a man aged 45-60 years with acute or convalescent COVID-19. As DNA, the CDR3 is TGCGCCAGCAGCTTGTTCCAGGCAGGGGCCCACTATGGCTACACCTTC. It yields the protein CASSLFQAGAHYGYTF.